Included here is one T cell receptor (beta chain) sequence, with context. This CDR3 region has 16 residues. V lost 3 bases and J lost 3, with 15 bases in between. Germline CDR1 LNHDA, CDR2 SQIVND (reference sequence). The data derive from a study of blood T cell repertoires in COVID-19. About the study: Samples taken during acute and convalescent COVID-19 were collected in the United States, Italy and Spain. T cells, B-cell-depleted T cells, or PBMCs provided the cDNA or gDNA that served as material.

Generated by immunoSEQ multiplex PCR, the TCRdb table keeps only in-frame clones and is missing some. The repertoire holds about 160,000 clones, with around 84% as singletons. Sample: peripheral blood. This rearrangement joins TRBV19 to TRBJ1-5; weak D call: TRBD1 (5 bases). The sequence was obtained from an older man with acute or convalescent COVID-19. CDR3 bases: TGTGCCAGTAGTATTCAGGGAACATCCTACAATCAGCCCCAGCATTTT. It codes for CASSIQGTSYNQPQHF.